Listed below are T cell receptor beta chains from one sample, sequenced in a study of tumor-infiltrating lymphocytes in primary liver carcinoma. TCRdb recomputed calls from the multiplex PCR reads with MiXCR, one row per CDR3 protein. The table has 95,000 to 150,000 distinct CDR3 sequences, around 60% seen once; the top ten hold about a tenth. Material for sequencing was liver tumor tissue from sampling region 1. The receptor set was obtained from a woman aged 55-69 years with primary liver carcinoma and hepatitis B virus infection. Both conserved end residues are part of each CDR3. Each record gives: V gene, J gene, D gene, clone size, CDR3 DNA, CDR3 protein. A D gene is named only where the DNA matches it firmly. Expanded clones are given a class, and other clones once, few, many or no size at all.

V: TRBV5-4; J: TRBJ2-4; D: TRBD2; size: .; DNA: TGTGCCAGCAGCTTGGAAAGTGCTAGCGGGAGGCCCCAAGCCAAAACCATTCAGTACTTC; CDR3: CASSLESASGRPQAKTIQYF
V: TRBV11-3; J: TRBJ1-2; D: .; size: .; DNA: TGTGCCAGCGGTGAGGGGGACTCCTATCGCTACACCTTC; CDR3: CASGEGDSYRYTF
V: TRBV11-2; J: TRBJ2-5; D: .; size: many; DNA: TGTGCCAGCAGCTTAGCGGAGGGGGCAGAGACCCAGTACTTC; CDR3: CASSLAEGAETQYF
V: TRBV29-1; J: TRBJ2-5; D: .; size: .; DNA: TGCACCGTTGACCGTAGGGGGAGGGGATCCCAAGAGACCAAGTACTTC; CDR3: CTVDRRGRGSQETKYF
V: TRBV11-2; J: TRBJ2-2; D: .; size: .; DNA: TGTGCCTGCAGTCCGTTTGCTCTGGGGGAGCTGTTTTTT; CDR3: CACSPFALGELFF
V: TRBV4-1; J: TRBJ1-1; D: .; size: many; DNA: TGCGCCAGCAGCCGAGACGTGGGAGAAGCTTTCTTT; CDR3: CASSRDVGEAFF
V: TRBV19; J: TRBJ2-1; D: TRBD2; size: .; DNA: TGTGCCAGTAGTTCGCGACTAGCGGGAGTTGACAATGAGCAGTTCTTC; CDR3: CASSSRLAGVDNEQFF
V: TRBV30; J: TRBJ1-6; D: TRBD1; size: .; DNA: TGTGCCTGGGACCGGGACAGGGTTTCACCCCTCCACTTT; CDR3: CAWDRDRVSPLHF
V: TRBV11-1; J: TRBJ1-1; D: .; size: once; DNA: TGTGTCAGCGGGTCGGGACTGCAGAACACTGAAGCTTTCTTT; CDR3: CVSGSGLQNTEAFF
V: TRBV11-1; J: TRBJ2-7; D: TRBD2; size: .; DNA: TGTGCCAACTCCCGACTAGCGGGAGATACCGAGCAGTACTTC; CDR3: CANSRLAGDTEQYF
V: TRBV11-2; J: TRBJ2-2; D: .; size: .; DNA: TGTACTAGCAGCTCGAGGGGGAACACCGGGGAGCTGTTTTTT; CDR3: CTSSSRGNTGELFF
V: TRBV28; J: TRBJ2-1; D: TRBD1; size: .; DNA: TGTGCCAGCAGTATAGTGGGGGACAGGGGGCGCGTGGGTGTGCAGTTCTTC; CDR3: CASSIVGDRGRVGVQFF
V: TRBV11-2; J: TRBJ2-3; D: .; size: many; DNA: TGTGCCAGCAGCTCACCCCCTAGCTACTCCAAAGATACGCAGTATTTT; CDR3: CASSSPPSYSKDTQYF
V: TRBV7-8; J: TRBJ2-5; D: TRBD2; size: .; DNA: TGTGCCAGCAGCTTGGCTAGCGGGAGGGAAGGGACCCAGTACTTC; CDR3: CASSLASGREGTQYF
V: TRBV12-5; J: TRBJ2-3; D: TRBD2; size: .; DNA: TGCGCTAGTGGTTTGTTAGAAGCGGGAGGCCCCTGGTATTTT; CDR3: CASGLLEAGGPWYF
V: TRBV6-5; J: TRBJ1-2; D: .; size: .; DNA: TGTGCCAGCAGATCAAACTATGGCTGCACCTTC; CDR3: CASRSNYGCTF
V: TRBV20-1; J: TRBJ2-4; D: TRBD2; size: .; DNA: TGCAGTGCTAGAGATGTGGCGGGAGGCCCGGGGGACATTCAGTACTTC; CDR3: CSARDVAGGPGDIQYF